These 14 T cell receptor beta chains share one sample of origin, sequenced in a study of CD8 T cells in Susac syndrome. Random hexamers were used to reverse transcribe an amount of about 0.5 to 1 ug RNA. One entry per CDR3 protein results from TCRdb running MiXCR on the immunoSEQ multiplex PCR reads. The sample lists around 190,000 distinct CDR3 sequences, approximately 94% occurring once. The sequenced sample consisted of CD4+ T cells from PBMCs. Every receptor here comes from a human donor in good health.

The chain couples TRBV3-1 to TRBJ2-1; 14 nucleotides line up with TRBD2. The CDR3 covers 18 residues. Germline V gene lookup returns CDR1 LGHDT and CDR2 YNNKEL (reference sequence). J gave up 6 bases and V 1 base, and 8 bases lay outside the gene matches. CDR3 nucleotide sequence: TGTGCCAGCAGCCAAGGACTAGCGGGAGGGCCTGTAAGCAATGAGCAGTTCTTC. Translation gives CASSQGLAGGPVSNEQFF.

The chain employs TRBV20-1 and TRBJ2-7; no clear D gene. CDR1 is DFQATT, CDR2 SNEGSKA, per germline (reference sequence). V was pared by 6 bases and J by 5 bases, with 11 bases between. The CDR3 consists of 11 residues. Written as DNA, the CDR3 is TGCAGTGCCACATCGGTTAACGAGCAGTACTTC. It specifies CSATSVNEQYF.

This clonotype was seen just once. The chain has TRBV2 and TRBJ2-7, with unresolved D. Germline loops: CDR1 SNHLY, CDR2 FYNNEI. The CDR3 is 11 amino acids. V lost 6 bases and J lost 1, with 4 bases in between. CDR3: CASRYSYEQYF. The CDR3 DNA reads TGTGCCAGCAGGTATTCCTACGAGCAGTACTTC.

The DNA for the CDR3 is TGTGCCAATACCCCGATCAGGGTGATGGTCTCTGGAAACACCATATATTTT. It specifies CANTPIRVMVSGNTIYF. This chain uses TRBV19 with TRBJ1-3; perhaps TRBD1 as D (5 bases). The CDR3 loop spans 17 amino acids. Germline lookup yields CDR1 LNHDA and CDR2 SQIVND (reference sequence). V lost 10 bases, J lost 0 bases, and 22 bases lay in between.

The genes are TRBV24-1 and TRBJ2-1; 7 bases map to TRBD1. V was clipped by 4 bases and J by 3 bases; unmatched bases: 5. This CDR3 is built from 15 residues. CDR1 and CDR2 (germline): KGHDR, SFDVKD. CDR3 sequence: CATSDLGGSYNEQFF. The CDR3, as DNA: TGTGCCACCAGTGACCTAGGGGGCAGCTACAATGAGCAGTTCTTC.

The chain has TRBV6-2 or TRBV6-3 and TRBJ1-5, with D unresolved. From germline, CDR1 is MNHEY and CDR2 SVGEGT. Trimming removed 6 bases at V and 1 base at J, with 7 bases between. The length of the CDR3 is 13 residues. The CDR3 region has the DNA TGTGCCAGCAGGCGGGAGAGCAATCAGCCCCAGCATTTT. It translates to CASRRESNQPQHF.

V gene TRBV20-1 combines with J gene TRBJ2-2; D gene unclear. This CDR3 is built from 12 residues. The germline CDR1 and CDR2 sequences are DFQATT and SNEGSKA (reference sequence). Between the trimmed V and J ends, which lost 5 bases and 1 base, there was a span of 5 bases. The CDR3 DNA reads as TGCAGTGCTGGAAAGAACACCGGGGAGCTGTTTTTT. Translating it yields CSAGKNTGELFF.

The chain is built from TRBV7-9 and TRBJ2-1; 10 bases are shared with TRBD2. CDR1 and CDR2 (germline): SEHNR, FQNEAQ (reference sequence). V was clipped by 7 bases and J by 7 bases; unmatched bases: 10. The CDR3 extends over 15 amino acids. CDR3 residues: CASTQPAGGGNEQFF. CDR3 nucleotides: TGTGCCAGCACCCAACCAGCGGGAGGGGGAAATGAGCAGTTCTTC.

The rearrangement uses TRBV7-3 and TRBJ1-2, with TRBD1 as a possible D gene (6 bases). V was shortened by 3 bases and J by 8 bases, with 19 bases between the two germline ends. Germline V lookup: CDR1 SGHTA, CDR2 FQGTGA. The CDR3 has 15 amino acids. In nucleotides, the CDR3 is TGTGCCAGCAGCTTCGGACAGCCCCTCGAAGGGGGCTACACCTTC. Amino acid sequence: CASSFGQPLEGGYTF.

This chain connects TRBV7-8 to TRBJ2-3, with TRBD2 identical over 8 bases. This CDR3 contains 17 residues. With 2 bases clipped from V and 3 bases from J, the junction kept 10 bases outside the gene matches. Germline CDR1 reads SGHVS; CDR2 reads FQNEAQ. The CDR3 bases are TGTGCCAGCAGCTTATTAGCGGGATCGCTCGCGACAGATACGCAGTATTTT. This translates into CASSLLAGSLATDTQYF.

V and J are TRBV30 and TRBJ2-3, with a weak D call TRBD1 (6 bases). The CDR3 length is 15 residues. Germline V lookup: CDR1 GTSNPN, CDR2 SVGIG (reference sequence). V was cut by 3 bases and J by 5 bases, with 18 bases left in between. The CDR3 region has the DNA TGTGCCTGGAGGGAACCGGGACAAGGGGGAGATACGCAGTATTTT. Residues: CAWREPGQGGDTQYF.

The CDR3 reads CASSLWGANDNEQFF. The CDR3 DNA reads as TGTGCCAGCAGCTTATGGGGGGCTAACGACAATGAGCAGTTCTTC. The V gene is TRBV11-3, the J gene TRBJ2-1; TRBD1 or TRBD2 may be the D gene (6 bases each). Trimming took 2 bases from V and 5 from J, leaving 13 bases between them. Germline V lookup: CDR1 SGHNT, CDR2 YENEEA. CDR3 length: 15 amino acids.

This clonotype occurred once. One end of the junction does not line up with germline, which may come from a read error. V usage is TRBV7-2 and J usage is TRBJ2-4; D not resolved. The germline CDR1 and CDR2 sequences are SGHTA and FQGNSA. The CDR3 totals 12 residues. CDR3 nucleotide sequence: TGTGCCAGCAGCGTAGCCAAAAACATTCAGTACTTC. Translating it yields CASSVAKNIQYF.

This rearrangement joins TRBV11-2 to TRBJ2-5; 9 bases map to TRBD2. The V segment lost 3 bases and the J segment 4 bases; nucleotides outside the gene matches: 3. CDR3 size: 14 residues. The germline gives CDR1 SGHAT, CDR2 FQNNGV. In nucleotides, the CDR3 is TGTGCCAGCAGCTTTGGACTAGCGTTAGAGACCCAGTACTTC. It is translated as CASSFGLALETQYF.